One and the same sample provided the 3 T cell receptor beta chains below, sequenced in a study of shared clonotypes between healthy human individuals. Produced via immunoSEQ multiplex PCR; TCRdb's table is partial and in-frame only. The table lists about 2 million clones, approximately 94% of them singletons. Selected positively for CCR7 and CD45RO-negative, naive CD8 cells excluded terminally differentiated effector memory CD45RA+ cells. The sequencing sample was made of naive CD8+ T cells sorted from blood. These receptor sequences come from a man between 18 and 29 years old in good health.

The chain has TRBV15 and TRBJ2-2; the match to TRBD1 covers 7 bases. Germline CDR1 LNHNV, CDR2 YYDKDF (reference sequence). V was clipped by 5 bases and J by 6 bases; unmatched bases: 12. The CDR3 runs 16 residues. CDR3 sequence: CATSARSTGYPGELFF. As DNA, the CDR3 is TGTGCCACCAGCGCTAGATCGACAGGGTACCCCGGGGAGCTGTTTTTT.

This clone has only one observation. The V call is TRBV9, the J call TRBJ1-2, with 10 bases fitting TRBD1. Germline V gene sequence: CDR1 SGDLS, CDR2 YYNGEE. V was clipped by 5 bases and J by 5 bases; unmatched bases: 6. This CDR3 has 14 amino acids. The CDR3: CASSDGQGEYGYTF. CDR3 nucleotides: TGTGCCAGCAGTGACGGACAGGGGGAATATGGCTACACCTTC. The full variable domain, in which reference TRBV9 and TRBJ1-2 provide the parts outside the CDR3, is DSGVTQTPKHLITATGQRVTLRCSPRSGDLSVYWYQQSLDQGLQFLIQYYNGEERAKGNILERFSAQQFPDLHSELNLSSLELGDSALYFCASSDGQGEYGYTFGSGTRLTVV.

The V gene is TRBV5-6, the J gene TRBJ1-1; D unclear. V was shortened by 3 bases and J by 8 bases, with 11 bases between the two germline ends. This CDR3 has 12 residues. CDR1 is SGHDT, CDR2 YYEEEE, per germline. DNA of the CDR3: TGTGCCAGCAGCTCCATCGGGGTAGAAGCTTTCTTT. It is translated as CASSSIGVEAFF.